Following are 10 T cell receptor beta chains from one sample sequenced in a study of identifying expanded T cells in peripheral blood. Profiling relied on immunoSEQ multiplex PCR, and the TCRdb table lists in-frame clones only, not all of them. The sample shows more than 85,000 clones, approximately 89% of them seen only once. Input material: blood. These receptors were taken from a person aged 18 to 70 in good health.

The chain uses TRBV7-2 and TRBJ2-7; 8 positions agree with TRBD1. The CDR3 has 15 residues. The V and J ends lost 2 bases and 2 bases, in that order; junction bases with no gene match: 5. Germline CDR1 and CDR2: SGHTA and FQGNSA. This CDR3 is CASSLSGQVTYEQYF. CDR3 nucleotide sequence: TGTGCCAGCAGCTTATCGGGACAGGTGACCTACGAGCAGTACTTC.

In its sample, this clone is medium-sized. This sequence joins TRBV19 and TRBJ2-2; D is unresolved. CDR1 and CDR2 (germline): LNHDA, SQIVND (reference sequence). Trimming left V 4 bases short and J 4 bases short, with 7 bases between. CDR3 length equals 13 residues. CDR3 sequence (DNA): TGTGCCAGTAGTAATCCGAGCACCGGGGAGCTGTTTTTT. It is translated as CASSNPSTGELFF.

The J gene is TRBJ2-1, the V gene TRBV4-1; D may correspond to TRBD1 or TRBD2 (5 bases each). The germline V gene has CDR1 MGHRA and CDR2 YSYEKL. Trimming took 1 base from V and 4 from J, leaving 11 bases between them. The CDR3 runs 15 residues. DNA for the CDR3: TGCGCCAGCAGCCAAGCTAGCAGGGCTTACAATGAGCAGTTCTTC. This gives the protein CASSQASRAYNEQFF.

The count of this clone is one. This sequence joins TRBV15 and TRBJ1-4; D uncertain. Germline values: CDR1 LNHNV, CDR2 YYDKDF (reference sequence). The V end was cut by 1 base, the J end by 0 bases, with 9 bases between. The CDR3 is made up of 16 amino acids. As DNA, the CDR3 is TGTGCCACCAGCAGAGTTGGAAGGGCAACTAATGAAAAACTGTTTTTT. Translation gives CATSRVGRATNEKLFF.

The chain links TRBV30 to TRBJ2-3; 11 nucleotides align to TRBD1. Germline loops: CDR1 GTSNPN, CDR2 SVGIG (reference sequence). V lost 5 bases and J lost 2; bases outside the gene matches: 3. The CDR3 runs 14 residues. As DNA, the CDR3 is TGTGCCTGGTGGGGACAGGGGGACACAGATACGCAGTATTTT. Its protein product is CAWWGQGDTDTQYF.

The chain is built from TRBV28 and TRBJ2-7; 7 bases agree with TRBD1. Germline CDR1 MDHEN, CDR2 SYDVKM. The J segment lost 2 bases and the V segment lost 8 bases, leaving 9 bases of the junction unmatched. The CDR3 has 14 residues. The CDR3 nucleotides are TGTGCCAGCCTCGGACAGGAAAAGACCTACGAGCAGTACTTC. Translating gives CASLGQEKTYEQYF.

The gene calls are TRBV7-9 and TRBJ2-7, with D unclear. CDR3 size: 13 residues. In germline, CDR1 is SEHNR, CDR2 FQNEAQ (reference sequence). The V gene lost 2 bases and the J gene lost 5 bases, with 10 bases spanning the gap. CDR3 nucleotide sequence: TGTGCCAGCAGCTTAAACAGTTTCGACGAGCAGTACTTC. As protein: CASSLNSFDEQYF.

V usage is TRBV28 and J usage is TRBJ2-3, with 12 bases fitting TRBD2. Germline CDR1 is MDHEN and CDR2 is SYDVKM. With V trimmed by 3 bases and J by 2 bases, 9 bases remained unmatched. The CDR3 covers 18 residues. CDR3 loop: CASSFRASGRALTDTQYF. The CDR3 DNA reads as TGTGCCAGCAGTTTCAGGGCTAGCGGGAGGGCCCTCACAGATACGCAGTATTTT.

This clone was counted a single time. This chain connects TRBV2 to TRBJ2-7; D unresolved. Germline lookup yields CDR1 SNHLY and CDR2 FYNNEI. Trimming took off 10 bases at V and 3 bases at J, with 19 bases between the two ends. This CDR3 is 14 amino acids long. The CDR3: CATTERIAHYEQYF. CDR3 sequence (DNA): TGTGCCACCACAGAACGGATAGCCCACTACGAGCAGTACTTC.

The genes are TRBV10-3 and TRBJ2-3; D not certain. V was cut by 3 bases and J by 0 bases, with 10 bases left in between. This CDR3 contains 15 residues. Germline loops: CDR1 ENHRY, CDR2 SYGVKD. This CDR3 reads CAISDWAESTDTQYF. Here the CDR3 DNA reads TGTGCCATCAGTGATTGGGCGGAAAGCACAGATACGCAGTATTTT.